This is a list of T cell receptor beta chains from one sample in a study of T cells in Graves' hyperthyroidism and ophthalmopathy. Via MiXCR, TCRdb re-called the multiplex PCR reads, giving one row per CDR3 protein. This repertoire shows about 200,000 distinct CDR3 sequences, 17% found once; its top ten account for about half. The sequencing sample was made of blood. The receptors were sampled from a woman in her forties or fifties with Graves' hyperthyroidism. Each CDR3 is given with its conserved first and last residue. The order of the fields is J gene, clone size, CDR3 length, D gene, V gene, CDR3 protein, CDR3 DNA. The D gene is left open where the match is weak. Rows give clone size only sometimes, using once, few, many, or a class for an expanded clone.

j_call: TRBJ2-1; clone_size: NA; cdr3_length: 14; d_call: NA; v_call: TRBV19; cdr3_aa: CASGDSTRGNEQFF; cdr3_nt: TGTGCCAGTGGAGACTCTACACGGGGCAATGAGCAGTTCTTC
j_call: TRBJ1-4; clone_size: few; cdr3_length: 15; d_call: NA; v_call: TRBV24-1; cdr3_aa: CATSDGGETNEKLFF; cdr3_nt: TGTGCCACCAGTGACGGGGGGGAAACTAATGAAAAACTGTTTTTT
j_call: TRBJ2-6; clone_size: few; cdr3_length: 16; d_call: TRBD1; v_call: TRBV30; cdr3_aa: CAGGQGGLAGANVLTF; cdr3_nt: TGTGCCGGCGGACAGGGTGGATTGGCTGGGGCCAACGTCCTGACTTTC
j_call: TRBJ1-1; clone_size: many; cdr3_length: 13; d_call: NA; v_call: TRBV6-1; cdr3_aa: CASSEAGSTEAFF; cdr3_nt: TGTGCCAGCAGTGAAGCGGGGAGCACTGAAGCTTTCTTT
j_call: TRBJ2-1; clone_size: NA; cdr3_length: 17; d_call: TRBD2; v_call: TRBV5-1; cdr3_aa: CASSLDTSGSFYNEQFF; cdr3_nt: TGCGCCAGCAGCTTAGATACTAGCGGGAGCTTTTACAATGAGCAGTTCTTC
j_call: TRBJ2-7; clone_size: many; cdr3_length: 12; d_call: NA; v_call: TRBV11-2; cdr3_aa: CASSLGIYEQYF; cdr3_nt: TGTGCCAGCAGCTTAGGCATCTACGAGCAGTACTTC
j_call: TRBJ2-3; clone_size: many; cdr3_length: 18; d_call: NA; v_call: TRBV3-1; cdr3_aa: CASSQELHSPTSPDTQYF; cdr3_nt: TGTGCCAGCAGCCAAGAGTTACATAGCCCTACTTCCCCAGATACGCAGTATTTT
j_call: TRBJ1-2; clone_size: many; cdr3_length: 14; d_call: NA; v_call: TRBV10-3; cdr3_aa: CAIRFTGSDYGYTF; cdr3_nt: TGTGCCATCAGATTCACAGGGTCTGACTATGGCTACACCTTC
j_call: TRBJ1-1; clone_size: many; cdr3_length: 14; d_call: NA; v_call: TRBV3-1; cdr3_aa: CASSRRQENTEAFF; cdr3_nt: TGTGCCAGCAGCCGCCGACAGGAGAACACTGAAGCTTTCTTT
j_call: TRBJ2-3; clone_size: many; cdr3_length: 13; d_call: NA; v_call: TRBV11-2; cdr3_aa: CASSLSSADTQYF; cdr3_nt: TGTGCCAGCAGCTTATCTAGTGCAGATACGCAGTATTTT
j_call: TRBJ2-1; clone_size: NA; cdr3_length: 16; d_call: TRBD2; v_call: TRBV11-2; cdr3_aa: CASRRTSGRAVNEQFF; cdr3_nt: TGTGCCAGCAGAAGGACTAGCGGGAGGGCCGTCAATGAGCAGTTCTTC
j_call: TRBJ2-5; clone_size: NA; cdr3_length: 12; d_call: NA; v_call: TRBV30; cdr3_aa: CAGGQVGETQYF; cdr3_nt: TGTGCCGGGGGCCAGGTAGGAGAGACCCAGTACTTC
j_call: TRBJ2-3; clone_size: NA; cdr3_length: 16; d_call: TRBD2; v_call: TRBV20-1; cdr3_aa: CSALEGGLAGADTQYF; cdr3_nt: TGCAGTGCCTTAGAAGGGGGACTAGCGGGAGCAGATACGCAGTATTTT
j_call: TRBJ1-1; clone_size: few; cdr3_length: 14; d_call: NA; v_call: TRBV5-6; cdr3_aa: CASSLGEISHEAFF; cdr3_nt: TGTGCCAGCAGTTTAGGGGAAATCTCCCATGAAGCTTTCTTT
j_call: TRBJ1-3; clone_size: NA; cdr3_length: 15; d_call: NA; v_call: TRBV29-1; cdr3_aa: CSVGGASDSGNTIYF; cdr3_nt: TGCAGCGTTGGAGGGGCTTCGGATTCTGGAAACACCATATATTTT
j_call: TRBJ1-2; clone_size: few; cdr3_length: 16; d_call: NA; v_call: TRBV19; cdr3_aa: CASSSQGPALSYGYTF; cdr3_nt: TGTGCCAGTAGTAGCCAGGGGCCGGCCCTCTCCTATGGCTACACCTTC
j_call: TRBJ1-5; clone_size: few; cdr3_length: 13; d_call: NA; v_call: TRBV20-1; cdr3_aa: CSAETGTRQPQHF; cdr3_nt: TGCAGTGCGGAAACAGGGACGAGACAGCCCCAGCATTTT
j_call: TRBJ1-1; clone_size: NA; cdr3_length: 14; d_call: NA; v_call: TRBV7-9; cdr3_aa: CASSFSGGSTEAFF; cdr3_nt: TGTGCCAGCAGCTTTTCCGGGGGCAGCACTGAAGCTTTCTTT
j_call: TRBJ2-1; clone_size: many; cdr3_length: 15; d_call: NA; v_call: TRBV18; cdr3_aa: CASSRGESSYNEQFF; cdr3_nt: TGTGCCAGCTCACGAGGCGAAAGCTCCTACAATGAGCAGTTCTTC
j_call: TRBJ1-4; clone_size: NA; cdr3_length: 14; d_call: TRBD1; v_call: TRBV3-1; cdr3_aa: CASSSGQAGLKLFF; cdr3_nt: TGTGCCAGCAGTTCGGGACAGGCCGGCCTGAAACTGTTTTTT
j_call: TRBJ1-4; clone_size: few; cdr3_length: 14; d_call: NA; v_call: TRBV3-1; cdr3_aa: CASSSTDGDEKLFF; cdr3_nt: TGTGCCAGCAGCTCGACAGACGGGGATGAAAAACTGTTTTTT
j_call: TRBJ2-3; clone_size: many; cdr3_length: 13; d_call: NA; v_call: TRBV5-1; cdr3_aa: CASSLEVADTQYF; cdr3_nt: TGCGCCAGCAGCTTGGAAGTAGCAGATACGCAGTATTTT
j_call: TRBJ1-2; clone_size: NA; cdr3_length: 13; d_call: NA; v_call: TRBV2; cdr3_aa: CASSQGGLGSYTF; cdr3_nt: TGTGCCAGCAGTCAAGGGGGGCTGGGTAGCTACACCTTC
j_call: TRBJ2-7; clone_size: many; cdr3_length: 12; d_call: TRBD1; v_call: TRBV27; cdr3_aa: CATRQGGYEQYF; cdr3_nt: TGTGCCACCCGACAGGGGGGTTACGAGCAGTACTTC
j_call: TRBJ2-1; clone_size: many; cdr3_length: 13; d_call: NA; v_call: TRBV12-3/TRBV12-4; cdr3_aa: CASTPSARSEQFF; cdr3_nt: TGTGCCAGCACCCCATCTGCTCGTAGTGAGCAGTTCTTC